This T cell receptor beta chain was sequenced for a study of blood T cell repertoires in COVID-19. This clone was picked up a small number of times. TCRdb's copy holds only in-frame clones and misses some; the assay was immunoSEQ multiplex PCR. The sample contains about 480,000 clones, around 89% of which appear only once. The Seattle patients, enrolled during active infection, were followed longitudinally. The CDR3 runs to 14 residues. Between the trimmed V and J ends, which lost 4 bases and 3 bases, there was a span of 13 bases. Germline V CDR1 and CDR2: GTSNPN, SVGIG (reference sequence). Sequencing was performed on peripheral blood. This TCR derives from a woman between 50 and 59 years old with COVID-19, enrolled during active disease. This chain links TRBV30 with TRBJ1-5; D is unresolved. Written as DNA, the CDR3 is TGTGCCTGGAATGAGGGCTCCTACAATCAGCCCCAGCATTTT. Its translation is CAWNEGSYNQPQHF.